These 14 T cell receptor beta chains came from one sample sequenced in a study of blood T cell repertoires in COVID-19. Libraries were prepared by immunoSEQ multiplex PCR; TCRdb keeps only in-frame clonotypes and omits some of them. The sample lists tens of thousands of clones; approximately 83% were seen once. Sequenced sample: peripheral blood. These receptors were obtained from a woman aged 70 to 79 with acute or convalescent COVID-19.

The V and J genes are TRBV6-4 and TRBJ2-1; 8 bases are a match to TRBD2. J gave up 0 bases and V 4 bases, and 2 bases lay outside the gene matches. This CDR3 is built from 15 residues. CDR1 is MRHNA and CDR2 is SNTAGT in the germline V gene. CDR3 sequence reads: CASSVAGNSYNEQFF. CDR3 nucleotides: TGTGCCAGCAGTGTAGCGGGGAACTCCTACAATGAGCAGTTCTTC.

V is TRBV5-4 and J is TRBJ1-1; D is uncertain. There are 14 residues in the CDR3. Germline V CDR1 and CDR2: SGHNT, YYREEE (reference sequence). Between the trimmed V and J ends, which lost 0 bases and 4 bases, there was a span of 10 bases. CDR3 sequence: CASSLGLQSTEAFF. The CDR3 bases are TGTGCCAGCAGCTTGGGACTGCAGTCCACTGAAGCTTTCTTT.

The genes are TRBV27 and TRBJ1-2; 9 bases map to TRBD1. Germline loops: CDR1 MNHEY, CDR2 SMNVEV (reference sequence). The trim removed 4 bases at V and 4 bases at J, leaving 4 bases unmatched. The CDR3 is made up of 14 amino acids. The CDR3, as DNA: TGTGCCAGCAGTTCACAGGGGGCAGGCTATGGCTACACCTTC. Translated, it gives CASSSQGAGYGYTF.

The chain recombines TRBV4-1 with TRBJ2-7; TRBD1 aligns across 9 bases. V was clipped by 4 bases and J by 7 bases; unmatched bases: 5. Germline assignment: CDR1 MGHRA and CDR2 YSYEKL. CDR3 length: 13 amino acids. The CDR3 DNA sequence: TGCGCCAGCAGCCCGGGACAGGGTGAGGAGCAGTACTTC. Translating gives CASSPGQGEEQYF.

The V call is TRBV28, the J call TRBJ2-7; D possibly corresponds to TRBD2 (5 bases). The CDR3 consists of 13 residues. The germline V and J ends were trimmed by 3 bases and 3 bases, with 9 bases remaining between them. CDR1 and CDR2 from the germline V gene are MDHEN and SYDVKM. The CDR3 loop is CASSFGGIYEQYF. CDR3 sequence (DNA): TGTGCCAGCAGTTTCGGAGGCATCTACGAGCAGTACTTC.

The CDR3: CASSFLMLNTEAFF. CDR3 DNA sequence: TGTGCCAGCAGTTTCTTAATGTTGAACACTGAAGCTTTCTTT. This rearrangement joins TRBV28 to TRBJ1-1, with D hard to call. Germline-derived CDR1 and CDR2 are MDHEN and SYDVKM. CDR3 length: 14 residues. Deletions cut 3 bases from V and 0 bases from J, with 8 bases between.

This sequence joins TRBV5-1 and TRBJ2-1, with TRBD2 identical over 8 bases. V shed 2 bases and J 4 bases; nucleotides not matched to a gene: 5. CDR1 SGHRS and CDR2 YFSETQ come from the germline V gene. The CDR3 length is 15 residues. The CDR3 sequence: CASSFSTSGYNEQFF. CDR3 DNA: TGCGCCAGCAGCTTTTCAACTAGCGGTTACAATGAGCAGTTCTTC.

This sequence joins TRBV11-3 and TRBJ1-2, with TRBD1 as a possible D gene (5 bases). V was clipped by 1 base and J by 3 bases, with 9 bases between them. The CDR3 is 14 residues long. Germline V CDR1 and CDR2: SGHNT, YENEEA. CDR3 in amino acids: CASSLVQGDYGYTF. The CDR3 bases are TGTGCCAGCAGCTTAGTACAAGGGGACTATGGCTACACCTTC.

The CDR3 sequence: CASSSRRYQPQHF. CDR3 DNA sequence: TGCGCCAGCAGCTCCCGGAGGTACCAGCCCCAGCATTTT. This chain joins TRBV4-1 and TRBJ1-5; no reliable D call. Trimming removed 5 bases at V and 7 bases at J, with 12 bases between. Germline assignment: CDR1 MGHRA and CDR2 YSYEKL. CDR3 length: 13 amino acids.

The chain couples TRBV3-1 (or the pseudogene TRBV3-2) to TRBJ1-6; 8 bases are shared with TRBD1. The CDR3 is 15 amino acids. Trimming cost V 3 bases and J 9 bases; bases outside gene matches: 7. Germline lookup yields CDR1 LGHDT and CDR2 YNNKEL (reference sequence). The CDR3 coding sequence is TGTGCCAGCAGCCAGATTAGGACAGGGTCTTCACCCCTCCACTTT. Its protein is CASSQIRTGSSPLHF.

The chain combines TRBV10-2 with TRBJ1-1, with D possibly being TRBD1 (5 bases). The CDR3 runs 14 residues. V was shortened by 5 bases and J by 4 bases, with 14 bases between the two germline ends. The germline gives CDR1 WSHSY, CDR2 SAAADI. The CDR3 loop reads CASSLSTASTEAFF. In DNA form, the CDR3 reads TGCGCCAGCAGTCTTTCGACAGCTAGCACTGAAGCTTTCTTT.

This clone showed up just once. V usage is TRBV19 and J usage is TRBJ2-2; 8 bases fit TRBD1. J lost 0 bases, V lost 5 bases, and 5 bases had no gene match. CDR1 LNHDA and CDR2 SQIVND come from the germline V gene (reference sequence). This CDR3 spans 16 amino acids. The CDR3 DNA follows: TGTGCCAGTAGTCCCCCGGACAGGGCGAACACCGGGGAGCTGTTTTTT. It encodes CASSPPDRANTGELFF.

The chain links TRBV19 to TRBJ2-3, with D maybe TRBD1 (6 bases). V shed 5 bases and J shed 1 base, with 13 bases lying between them. The CDR3 is made up of 15 amino acids. The germline V gene has CDR1 LNHDA and CDR2 SQIVND (reference sequence). CDR3: CASSPDPGGTDTQYF. In DNA, the CDR3 is TGTGCCAGTAGTCCCGATCCAGGGGGCACAGATACGCAGTATTTT. Together with reference TRBV19 and TRBJ2-3, the CDR3 gives the full variable domain: DGGITQSPKYLFRKEGQNVTLSCEQNLNHDAMYWYRQDPGQGLRLIYYSQIVNDFQKGDIAEGYSVSREKKESFPLTVTSAQKNPTAFYLCASSPDPGGTDTQYFGPGTRLTVL.

This chain links TRBV10-3 with TRBJ2-2; unclear D gene. The V end lost 9 bases, the J end lost 1 base, and 9 bases lay between the germline ends. CDR1 ENHRY and CDR2 SYGVKD come from the germline V gene. There are 13 residues in the CDR3. The CDR3 sequence is CAITDQNTGELFF. In DNA form, the CDR3 reads TGTGCCATTACTGATCAGAACACCGGGGAGCTGTTTTTT.